The T cell receptor beta chain described here comes from a study of blood T cell repertoires in COVID-19. For the study at large: PBMCs, B-cell-depleted T cells, or T cells provided the cDNA or gDNA that made up the material.

The CDR3 is 14 residues long. Germline V gene lookup returns CDR1 LNHDA and CDR2 SQIVND (reference sequence). The V end lost 3 bases, the J end lost 0 bases, and 6 bases lay between the germline ends. Sequencing was performed with immunoSEQ multiplex PCR; in TCRdb, only in-frame clones are kept and a portion is missing. The sample holds about 270,000 clones, about 82% seen once. A Seattle source enrolled patients during active infection and followed them longitudinally. Sequences were obtained from peripheral blood. The chain employs TRBV19 and TRBJ1-5, with D uncertain. This receptor was obtained from a woman at least 80 years old with COVID-19, enrolled during active disease. As DNA, the CDR3 is TGTGCCAGTAGTATCGGGGTTAGCAATCAGCCCCAGCATTTT. Amino acid sequence: CASSIGVSNQPQHF.